Described below is a single T cell receptor (beta chain) sequence and its context. This clonotype was detected ten times or more. The clone's antigen remains unknown. No much larger clone exists at a distance of one base, and base qualities are not known. The sample belongs to a study of T cells in Graves' hyperthyroidism and ophthalmopathy (dated by TCRdb to the late 2010s). In terms of the full investigation: Peripheral blood was collected at initial diagnosis, before any treatment. To identify TCR V-J signatures that set the groups apart, the researchers used a discovery cohort of 100 patients, made up of 43 with Graves' ophthalmopathy and around 58 with stable Graves' hyperthyroidism. Prospective prediction of ophthalmopathy was tested in an independent validation cohort of approximately 19 hyperthyroidism patients and 15 to 17 patients who later progressed to ophthalmopathy. For training and testing, the roughly 97 patients in the discovery cohort were randomly divided in a 7:3 ratio. In over five Graves' hyperthyroidism patients, the study also compared T-cell repertoires from thyroid tissue with T-cell repertoires from blood. Following sampling, methimazole starting at 30 mg daily was given to hyperthyroidism patients, and high-dose intravenous methylprednisolone was given to ophthalmopathy patients. According to the paper, TCR Vbeta CDR3 sequencing was carried out on about 140 peripheral blood samples, which came from fewer than 50 ophthalmopathy, under 80 hyperthyroidism and some 17 progressor patients.

Sequences MGHDK (CDR1) and SYGVNS (CDR2) are obtained from the germline V gene. The CDR3 measures 13 amino acids from cysteine to phenylalanine. The CDR3 DNA has 39 bases and is translated from base 1. Trimming takes 3 bases from V and 2 bases from J, and the germline ends sit 7 bases apart. Graves' hyperthyroidism was defined as stable when no progression to ophthalmopathy occurred over 18 months of follow-up. Hyperthyroidism patients were newly diagnosed, had a disease duration of under 2 months, and were aged 18 to 65 years. Patients with uncontrolled infections, other autoimmune diseases, pregnancy or lactation were excluded. Diagnoses were based on clinical symptoms, serum thyroxine and TRAb, thyroid ultrasound and orbital computed tomography. PBMCs were isolated from approximately 10 ml of fresh peripheral blood by Ficoll-Paque density gradient centrifugation. Total RNA was extracted using Trizol reagent, and RNA quality was assessed on an Agilent 2100 Bioanalyzer.

The TCR beta CDR3 regions were amplified from RNA transcripts. A first-round RT-PCR of the TCR CDR3 used the HTBI primer set with the Qiagen OneStep RT-PCR kit. The libraries were constructed in a second round of multiplex PCR and then size-selected and purified. Sequencing of the libraries was done on an Illumina HiSeq2000 using paired-end 100 bp reads. As for the original processing: SOAPnuke was used to process the raw data, throwing out any read that contained adapters or uncalled bases, had a mean Phred below 15, or lacked an exact constant-primer or identifier match. COPE v1.2.5 was used to merge the high-quality paired reads, and each unique nucleotide sequence was defined as a clonotype. Clonotypes were aligned to IMGT TRBV, TRBD and TRBJ reference segments using MiTCR v1.1. The analysis included only V-J combinations with a frequency above 0.0001, which together covered around 99% of the repertoires. A TCS score was defined as the ratio of F50 (clonal expansion) to E x V (chaos), with BLOSUM62-based TCRdist applied between CDR3 peptides within each V-J. Welch's t-statistics and random forest reduced roughly 530 V-J features to about 12, which were used in a naive Bayes classifier (R e1071). The similarity between thyroid and blood repertoires was quantified using the Morisita-Horn index. TCRdb reran the public reads through fastp at Q25 and MiXCR, keeping productive beta chains. Entries that share a CDR3 protein sequence are merged under the most common genes and DNA. Here the V and J calls rest on TCRdb's processing, not on the authors' analysis. The sample table lists over 700,000 distinct CDR3 sequences, 35% to 40% of them with a count of one. Over 8% of the sample lies in the top ten.

Broader findings and caveats from the paper: Sample size was not statistically predetermined, and investigators were not blinded to group allocation. In validation, the model predicted progression to ophthalmopathy with roughly 70% sensitivity and approximately 74% specificity, a median of roughly seven months before onset. Ophthalmopathy was separated from stable hyperthyroidism by a 13 V-J signature model, with about 86% sensitivity and about 84% specificity obtained in cross-validation and 80%/75% obtained in testing. Most expanded thyroid clonotypes (frequency above 0.001) were also detected in blood, suggesting blood repertoires may reflect thyroid immune responses.

The sequence derives from a young man with Graves' hyperthyroidism. Here the chain combines TRBV25-1 and TRBJ2-5; the D gene cannot be named for sure. The sequenced material came from blood. Read as DNA, the sequence is TGTGCCAGCAGTGATCGGCAGCAAGAGACCCAGTACTTC. The resulting protein is CASSDRQQETQYF.